This TCR beta chain was captured by sequencing in a study of blood T cell repertoires in COVID-19. Across the study: The samples span acute and convalescent COVID-19 from the United States, Italy and Spain. Sources were T cells, B-cell-depleted T cells, or PBMCs; the material itself was cDNA or gDNA.

One Seattle source followed patients from active infection through their disease course. The CDR3 extends over 16 amino acids. Germline CDR1 and CDR2: SNHLY and FYNNEI. Unmatched junction bases numbered 9, after V lost 6 bases and J lost 3 bases. How the authors handled the data: Quantification of nucleated cells was approximated via reference gene primer amplification. TCRdb keeps only in-frame clones here, not all; method: immunoSEQ multiplex PCR. Clonal size and the V and J genes are those of that table, whereas D and trimming came from the DNA. The sample has roughly 250,000 clones, approximately 84% seen once.

This sequence originates from a person aged 65-85 years with COVID-19, enrolled during active disease. Sample: peripheral blood. This chain links TRBV2 with TRBJ1-5; 9 nucleotides agree with TRBD1. DNA of the CDR3: TGTGCCAGCAGCTCGCGGACAGGGGATAACAATCAGCCCCAGCATTTT. Translated, it gives CASSSRTGDNNQPQHF.